The 8 T cell receptor beta chains listed next were all sequenced from one sample in a study of blood T cell repertoires in COVID-19. TCRdb's table, derived via immunoSEQ multiplex PCR, lists solely in-frame clones and lacks some. The table shows 180,000 or so clones, with 65% to 90% occurring only once. Sequenced sample: peripheral blood. The origin of the receptors is a man between 60 and 70 years old with acute or convalescent COVID-19.

The chain carries TRBV3-1 (or the pseudogene TRBV3-2) and TRBJ1-2; D is possibly TRBD1 (5 bases). Per the germline V gene, CDR1 is LGHDT and CDR2 is YNNKEL (reference sequence). Trimming cost V 0 bases and J 10 bases, with 12 bases left between them. The CDR3 extends over 13 amino acids. The CDR3 sequence is CASSQDLGGVYTF. CDR3 bases: TGTGCCAGCAGCCAAGATCTGGGGGGGGTCTACACCTTC.

The chain has TRBV2 and TRBJ1-3; 12 bases line up with TRBD1. Losses at the gene ends were 6 bases for V and 7 bases for J; bases not matched to a gene: 4. Germline CDR1 reads SNHLY; CDR2 reads FYNNEI. The CDR3 length is 14 residues. The CDR3 region has the DNA TGTGCCAGCAGGGGACAGGGGGCTCGGAACACCATATATTTT. This codes for CASRGQGARNTIYF.

This clone occurred a few times. V is TRBV2 and J is TRBJ2-3, with 9 bases matching TRBD2. V dropped 1 base and J dropped 14; count of bases not matched to a gene: 4. The CDR3 loop spans 12 amino acids. The germline V gene encodes CDR1 SNHLY and CDR2 FYNNEI. In nucleotides, the CDR3 is TGTGCCAGCAGTGAAGGCCTAGCGGGAAGGTATTTT. It codes for CASSEGLAGRYF. The full variable domain, completed using reference TRBV2 and TRBJ2-3, is EPEVTQTPSHQVTQMGQEVILRCVPISNHLYFYWYRQILGQKVEFLVSFYNNEISEKSEIFDDQFSVERPDGSNFTLKIRSTKLEDSAMYFCASSEGLAGRYFGPGTRLTVL.

The V call is TRBV9, the J call TRBJ2-3; TRBD2 matches 7 bases. The germline gives CDR1 SGDLS, CDR2 YYNGEE. Trimming removed 3 bases from V and 1 base from J; junction bases left unmatched: 2. This CDR3 is built from 14 residues. CDR3 region: CASSDLAGTDTQYF. In DNA form, the CDR3 reads TGTGCCAGCAGCGACCTAGCGGGCACAGATACGCAGTATTTT.

DNA for the CDR3: TGTGCTAGTGGTTTCGGGGATGCCCCCGGGGAGCTGTTTTTT. Translation gives CASGFGDAPGELFF. The rearrangement uses TRBV12-5 and TRBJ2-2, with a weak D call TRBD2 (5 bases). This CDR3 contains 14 residues. In germline, CDR1 is LGHNT, CDR2 FRNRAP. V shed 3 bases and J shed 6 bases, with 11 bases lying between them.

The chain joins TRBV15 to TRBJ1-1; tentative D call: TRBD1 (5 bases). The germline gives CDR1 LNHNV, CDR2 YYDKDF (reference sequence). V was shortened by 1 base and J by 3 bases, with 12 bases between the two germline ends. The CDR3 consists of 15 residues. Here the CDR3 DNA reads TGTGCCACCAGCAGAGGAGGGACTTTGGACACTGAAGCTTTCTTT. Its translation: CATSRGGTLDTEAFF.

The V call is TRBV29-1, the J call TRBJ2-1; 12 nucleotides agree with TRBD2. This CDR3 region has 16 residues. Germline V CDR1 and CDR2: SQVTM, ANQGSEA. J gave up 3 bases and V 7 bases, and 10 bases lay outside the gene matches. The CDR3 reads CSAGGTSGWGYNEQFF. CDR3 sequence (DNA): TGCAGCGCCGGAGGGACTAGCGGGTGGGGCTACAATGAGCAGTTCTTC.

CDR3: CASTHRGPGNTIYF. The DNA for the CDR3 is TGTGCCAGTACGCACAGGGGGCCCGGAAACACCATATATTTT. The chain carries TRBV19 and TRBJ1-3; 9 bases line up with TRBD1. There are 14 residues in the CDR3. Germline CDR1 LNHDA, CDR2 SQIVND (reference sequence). Trimming cost V 7 bases and J 4 bases; bases outside gene matches: 5.